This T cell receptor (beta chain) comes out of a study of blood T cell repertoires in COVID-19. Looking at the study overall: Recovered status applied to Cohort 3 donors who had two consecutive negative PCRs. It also applied to those with clearance or with symptom resolution. The United States, Italy and Spain provided the acute and convalescent COVID-19 samples.

Libraries were prepared by immunoSEQ multiplex PCR; TCRdb keeps only in-frame clonotypes and omits some of them. The sample records approximately 210,000 clones, about nine tenths being singletons. This CDR3 contains 15 residues. Losses at the gene ends were 4 bases for V and 2 bases for J; bases not matched to a gene: 8. Per germline, CDR1 SGHTA and CDR2 FQGNSA. This study enrolled people aged about 18 to 90 from around 25 US geographic areas. Clinical history reported by participants formed the basis on which cohorts were assigned. Material: PBMCs or T cells enriched from blood (not recorded which). The origin of this receptor is a man between 25 and 39 years old in a cohort exposed to, infected with or recovered from COVID-19 (not recorded which). The V call is TRBV7-2, the J call TRBJ2-7; 7 bases fit TRBD2. The DNA of the CDR3 is TGTGCCAGCAGCTCCCCCGGGACTACCGCCTACGAGCAGTACTTC. Translation gives CASSSPGTTAYEQYF.